This TCR beta chain was identified during a study of blood T cells in healthy people across ages. Study results and caveats: PBMCs went unsorted, and a conclusive naive versus antigen-experienced comparison was therefore prevented.

The sample holds a few counts of this clonotype. The antigen remains unidentified. The J segment lost 5 bases and the V segment lost 0 bases, leaving 2 bases of the junction unmatched. CDR1 and CDR2 (germline): MNHEY, SVGAGI. The CDR3 spans 14 residues. For the second PCR, which ran for 7 to 11 cycles, a sample-barcoded 5' primer and a J-beta primer mix were used. TCRdb fed the 5' RACE reads into MiXCR, producing one record per CDR3 protein. There are more than 1 million distinct CDR3 sequences in the sample; 35% to 50% occur only once, and under 20% lies in the top ten. The sample consisted of blood. This receptor was identified in a woman aged 55-69 years in good health. This sequence joins TRBV6-5 and TRBJ2-5, with 8 bases identical to TRBD2. The CDR3 sequence is CASSYSSGGETQYF. The CDR3 region has the DNA TGTGCCAGCAGTTACTCCAGCGGGGGTGAGACCCAGTACTTC.